One and the same sample provided the 30 T cell receptor beta chains below, sequenced in a study of T cell repertoires in cytomegalovirus infection. TCRdb used MiXCR to reprocess the reads, holding one entry per CDR3 protein. The sample yields about 490,000 distinct CDR3 sequences, around a quarter seen once. The sample was PBMCs. These receptors were collected from a human donor in good health (CMV status not recorded). Some clones in this sample may be carry-over from other donors' samples.

This clonotype was seen more than once but under ten times. The chain is built from TRBV28 and TRBJ1-5; TRBD1 matches 10 bases. Trimming took 7 bases from V and 6 from J; bases not matched to a gene: 9. The length of the CDR3 is 15 residues. Germline lookup yields CDR1 MDHEN and CDR2 SYDVKM. Here the CDR3 reads CASTSTGGESQPQHF. The CDR3 DNA reads as TGTGCCAGCACCTCGACAGGGGGCGAGAGTCAGCCCCAGCATTTT.

The sample holds a few counts of this clonotype. The chain is built from TRBV28 and TRBJ1-5, with 8 bases lining up with TRBD1. The germline V gene encodes CDR1 MDHEN and CDR2 SYDVKM. V shed 4 bases and J 0 bases; nucleotides not matched to a gene: 11. This CDR3 is built from 18 residues. The CDR3 is CASSSPGQAQYSNQPQHF. The CDR3 nucleotides read TGTGCCAGCAGTTCGCCGGGACAGGCTCAATATAGCAATCAGCCCCAGCATTTT.

V and J are TRBV6-2 or TRBV6-3 and TRBJ1-5, with D unresolved. The CDR3 sequence is 14 residues long. Trimming shortened V by 0 bases and J by 4 bases, and 7 bases separated the two germline ends. Germline CDR1 MNHEY, CDR2 SVGEGT. CDR3 sequence: CASSYSRWNQPQHF. For the CDR3, the DNA is TGTGCCAGCAGTTACTCCAGGTGGAATCAGCCCCAGCATTTT.

The genes are TRBV6-2 or TRBV6-3 and TRBJ2-1, with D unclear. V was clipped by 2 bases and J by 7 bases, with 12 bases between them. CDR1 and CDR2 from the germline V gene are MNHEY and SVGEGT. This CDR3 is built from 14 residues. The CDR3 bases are TGTGCCAGCAGTTACGCGTCGTCGAGGAATGAGCAGTTCTTC. It codes for CASSYASSRNEQFF.

This clonotype came up a few times. The chain couples TRBV5-1 to TRBJ1-5; no firm D call. Germline V gives CDR1 SGHRS, CDR2 YFSETQ. V was clipped by 1 base and J by 5 bases, with 7 bases between them. This CDR3 has 13 residues. This CDR3 is CASSLLGYQPQHF. CDR3 DNA sequence: TGCGCCAGCAGCTTGTTGGGGTATCAGCCCCAGCATTTT.

This clonotype was counted only a few times. The chain recombines TRBV7-6 with TRBJ1-3; 10 nucleotides align to TRBD1. Per germline, CDR1 SGHVS and CDR2 FNYEAQ. V gave up 3 bases and J gave up 8 bases; unmatched junction bases: 4. This CDR3 has 14 residues. CDR3 in amino acids: CASSFGQGVDTIYF. The CDR3 nucleotides read TGTGCCAGCAGCTTCGGACAGGGGGTAGACACCATATATTTT.

The gene calls are TRBV20-1 and TRBJ1-2; 8 bases align to TRBD1. The CDR3 runs 16 residues. Trimming took 5 bases from V and 3 from J; bases not matched to a gene: 14. Per the germline V gene, CDR1 is DFQATT and CDR2 is SNEGSKA (reference sequence). CDR3 residues: CSADMNRDRSHYGYTF. For the CDR3, the DNA is TGCAGTGCTGACATGAACCGGGACAGGAGCCACTATGGCTACACCTTC.

This clonotype was found a few times. V is TRBV7-9 and J is TRBJ2-1; tentatively, D is TRBD1 (5 bases). Trimming left V 0 bases short and J 5 bases short, with 11 bases between. Germline V gene sequence: CDR1 SEHNR, CDR2 FQNEAQ (reference sequence). The CDR3 spans 15 residues. For the CDR3, the DNA is TGTGCCAGCAGCTTAGCGCAGGGTAGAGACAATGAGCAGTTCTTC. Its protein product is CASSLAQGRDNEQFF.

The chain couples TRBV12-3 or TRBV12-4 to TRBJ2-1; 8 nucleotides agree with TRBD1. This CDR3 has 15 residues. V was pared by 6 bases and J by 7 bases, with 11 bases of the junction left unmatched. Here the CDR3 reads CASSLPGQVWNEQFF. The CDR3 bases are TGTGCCAGCAGCCTTCCGGGACAGGTGTGGAATGAGCAGTTCTTC.

This clonotype was found a few times. This chain joins TRBV2 and TRBJ1-5, with D perhaps matching TRBD1 (6 bases). CDR1 SNHLY and CDR2 FYNNEI come from the germline V gene. Trimming pared 2 bases from V and 7 bases from J, leaving 15 bases between. CDR3 length: 15 residues. The CDR3 reads CASSEQRGRAQPQHF. DNA for the CDR3: TGTGCCAGCAGTGAACAAAGGGGGAGGGCGCAGCCCCAGCATTTT.

The rearrangement uses TRBV5-4 and TRBJ2-3; 11 bases align to TRBD2. The CDR3 loop spans 16 amino acids. Losses at the gene ends were 4 bases for V and 1 base for J; bases not matched to a gene: 5. Germline V lookup: CDR1 SGHNT, CDR2 YYREEE (reference sequence). The CDR3 nucleotides read TGTGCCAGCAGCCCTATAGCGGGAGGGCGCACAGATACGCAGTATTTT. Amino acid sequence: CASSPIAGGRTDTQYF.

The chain is built from TRBV3-1 and TRBJ1-1; D unclear. The germline gives CDR1 LGHDT, CDR2 YNNKEL (reference sequence). With 7 bases removed from V and 10 bases from J, the gap between germline ends came to 13 bases. The CDR3 covers 11 residues. The CDR3 sequence: CASKGPARAFF. The DNA of the CDR3 is TGTGCCAGCAAAGGGCCCGCTAGAGCTTTCTTT.

This clonotype has ten or more counts. The rearrangement links TRBV28 to TRBJ2-2, with D perhaps given as TRBD1 or TRBD2 (5 bases each). V was clipped by 6 bases and J by 6 bases, with 5 bases between them. The CDR3 contains 11 residues. Germline V CDR1 and CDR2: MDHEN, SYDVKM. CDR3 DNA sequence: TGTGCCAGCAGGGGACCCGGGGAGCTGTTTTTT. Protein product: CASRGPGELFF. Supplemented by reference TRBV28 and TRBJ2-2, the full variable domain reads DVKVTQSSRYLVKRTGEKVFLECVQDMDHENMFWYRQDPGLGLRLIYFSYDVKMKEKGDIPEGYSVSREKKERFSLILESASTNQTSMYLCASRGPGELFFGEGSRLTVL.

The chain uses TRBV6-2 or TRBV6-3 and TRBJ1-5; D possibly corresponds to TRBD1 (6 bases). Trimming left V 5 bases short and J 7 bases short, with 15 bases between. The CDR3 covers 14 residues. Germline V CDR1 and CDR2: MNHEY, SVGEGT. The CDR3 sequence: CASSNRESGQPQHF. CDR3 DNA sequence: TGTGCCAGCAGTAACAGGGAGTCCGGACAGCCCCAGCATTTT.

The rearrangement uses TRBV29-1 and TRBJ1-1, with a weak D call TRBD1 (5 bases). Trimming removed 4 bases at V and 3 bases at J, with 15 bases between. This CDR3 is built from 14 residues. CDR1 and CDR2 from the germline V gene are SQVTM and ANQGSEA. This chain's CDR3 is CSVVVSGRDTEAFF. CDR3 bases: TGCAGCGTTGTGGTGAGCGGCAGGGACACTGAAGCTTTCTTT.

This clonotype was observed a handful of times. The chain is built from TRBV6-2 or TRBV6-3 and TRBJ2-4; D uncertain. Germline V gives CDR1 MNHEY, CDR2 SVGEGT. Trimming shortened V by 2 bases and J by 7 bases, and 6 bases separated the two germline ends. This CDR3 contains 12 residues. This CDR3 is CASSYRGNIQYF. The CDR3 DNA reads TGTGCCAGCAGTTACCGTGGGAACATTCAGTACTTC.

This clonotype was recorded many times. CDR3 amino acids: CASRPWEAGELFF. CDR3 nucleotides: TGTGCCAGCAGGCCTTGGGAAGCCGGGGAGCTGTTTTTT. V is TRBV7-8 and J is TRBJ2-2; the D is unclear. This CDR3 region has 13 residues. Germline V gene data show CDR1 as SGHVS and CDR2 as FQNEAQ. The ends were cut back, 6 bases at V and 6 bases at J, with 11 bases in the middle.

The chain is built from TRBV28 and TRBJ1-5, with D hard to call. Germline V gene data show CDR1 as MDHEN and CDR2 as SYDVKM. V was shortened by 4 bases and J by 5 bases, with 12 bases between the two germline ends. The CDR3 totals 14 residues. This chain's CDR3 is CASSSGVEYQPQHF. CDR3 nucleotide sequence: TGTGCCAGCAGTTCCGGGGTAGAGTATCAGCCCCAGCATTTT.

The chain joins TRBV6-2 or TRBV6-3 to TRBJ2-3; 11 nucleotides agree with TRBD1. The germline V gene has CDR1 MNHEY and CDR2 SVGEGT. Trimming cost V 6 bases and J 4 bases; bases outside gene matches: 3. CDR3 length equals 14 residues. CDR3 DNA sequence: TGTGCCAGCAGCGGGACAGGGGGTCCAGATACGCAGTATTTT. As protein: CASSGTGGPDTQYF.

The rearrangement links TRBV7-2 to TRBJ2-1; 14 nucleotides align to TRBD2. Losses at the gene ends were 4 bases for V and 7 bases for J; bases not matched to a gene: 6. CDR3 size: 16 residues. Germline CDR1 and CDR2: SGHTA and FQGNSA. CDR3 loop: CASSSRTSGRRNEQFF. DNA of the CDR3: TGTGCCAGCAGCTCCCGGACTAGCGGGAGGAGGAATGAGCAGTTCTTC.

This clonotype occurred a few times. This rearrangement joins TRBV7-2 to TRBJ2-3; either TRBD1 or TRBD2 may fit D (5 bases each). The CDR3 is 15 amino acids. V lost 6 bases to trimming and J lost 0 bases, with 13 bases between them. Per the germline V gene, CDR1 is SGHTA and CDR2 is FQGNSA. The CDR3 here is CASRKGTISTDTQYF. The CDR3 DNA reads TGTGCCAGCAGAAAAGGGACCATTAGCACAGATACGCAGTATTTT. Full variable domain (missing parts from reference TRBV7-2 and TRBJ2-3): GAGVSQSPSNKVTEKGKDVELRCDPISGHTALYWYRQSLGQGLEFLIYFQGNSAPDKSGLPSDRFSAERTGGSVSTLTIQRTQQEDSAVYLCASRKGTISTDTQYFGPGTRLTVL.

This rearrangement joins TRBV4-2 to TRBJ2-7, with D tentatively TRBD1 or TRBD2 (5 bases each). V was cut by 2 bases and J by 2 bases, with 13 bases left in between. This CDR3 has 15 residues. Germline V gene lookup returns CDR1 LGHNA and CDR2 YNFKEQ. This CDR3 reads CASSQRTGRTYEQYF. The CDR3 DNA reads TGTGCCAGCAGCCAACGAACGGGGCGCACCTACGAGCAGTACTTC.

In its sample, this clonotype was seen many times. The chain uses TRBV6-1 and TRBJ2-3; TRBD2 agrees at 8 bases. From germline, CDR1 is MNHNS and CDR2 SASEGT. The V gene end was trimmed by 2 bases and the J gene end by 4 bases; junction bases not matched to a gene: 5. This CDR3 is built from 15 residues. This CDR3 is CASSERAGGADTQYF. As DNA, the CDR3 is TGTGCCAGCAGTGAAAGGGCGGGAGGAGCAGATACGCAGTATTTT.

The table lists this clonotype with a few counts. The chain has TRBV4-1 and TRBJ2-5; the D gene is possibly TRBD2 (5 bases). The CDR3 is 15 residues long. Trimming took off 0 bases at V and 5 bases at J, with 13 bases between the two ends. Germline assignment: CDR1 MGHRA and CDR2 YSYEKL. CDR3 in amino acids: CASSQDLSSGETQYF. CDR3 bases: TGCGCCAGCAGCCAAGATCTATCTTCGGGGGAGACCCAGTACTTC.

The V and J genes are TRBV10-3 and TRBJ2-1, with a weak D call TRBD1 (7 bases). CDR3 size: 15 residues. Germline CDR1 is ENHRY and CDR2 is SYGVKD. V lost 4 bases, J lost 7 bases, and 17 bases lay in between. The CDR3 here is CAISVSDRAGNEQFF. Here the CDR3 DNA reads TGTGCCATCAGTGTGTCCGACAGGGCGGGAAATGAGCAGTTCTTC.

In its sample, this clonotype was seen a few times. The chain combines TRBV10-2 with TRBJ2-7; 10 bases are shared with TRBD2. The trim removed 8 bases at V and 2 bases at J, leaving 9 bases unmatched. The germline V gene has CDR1 WSHSY and CDR2 SAAADI. This CDR3 region has 15 residues. This chain's CDR3 is CASGASGSAAYEQYV. CDR3 sequence (DNA): TGCGCCAGCGGGGCTAGCGGGAGTGCCGCCTACGAGCAGTACGTC.

This clonotype was seen only a few times. This chain uses TRBV27 with TRBJ1-6; TRBD1 matches at 9 bases. There are 14 residues in the CDR3. The V segment lost 7 bases and the J segment 5 bases; nucleotides outside the gene matches: 3. Germline V gene lookup returns CDR1 MNHEY and CDR2 SMNVEV (reference sequence). The CDR3 region has the DNA TGTGCCAGCACCCGGACAGGGGATAATTCACCCCTCCACTTT. Protein sequence: CASTRTGDNSPLHF.

The chain uses TRBV20-1 and TRBJ2-5, with 8 bases matching TRBD1. The germline V gene has CDR1 DFQATT and CDR2 SNEGSKA (reference sequence). This CDR3 region has 15 residues. V lost 3 bases and J lost 2; bases outside the gene matches: 8. Here the CDR3 DNA reads TGCAGTGCTAGTCCGGACAGGGAACAACAAGAGACCCAGTACTTC. Its protein is CSASPDREQQETQYF.

A remark on this clonotype: The conserved closing phenylalanine or tryptophan is absent in this CDR3, likely reflecting a read error. The genes are TRBV27 and TRBJ2-7; possibly TRBD1 or TRBD2 for D (5 bases each). CDR1 is MNHEY, CDR2 SMNVEV, per germline (reference sequence). The CDR3 covers 14 residues. Trimming shortened V by 5 bases and J by 1 base, and 12 bases separated the two germline ends. This CDR3 is CASSPAGGSYEQYA. As DNA, the CDR3 is TGTGCCAGCAGTCCTGCTGGGGGATCCTACGAGCAGTACGCC.

The sample holds many counts of this clonotype. CDR3 protein: CASSLAGGAYGYTF. CDR3 DNA: TGTGCCAGCAGCTTAGCAGGGGGGGCCTATGGCTACACCTTC. The genes are TRBV7-2 and TRBJ1-2; D perhaps matches TRBD1 (6 bases). The CDR3 loop spans 14 amino acids. Deletions cut 0 bases from V and 4 bases from J, with 9 bases between. From germline, CDR1 is SGHTA and CDR2 FQGNSA.